The 32 T cell receptor beta chains below come from one sample, sequenced in a study of T cells after yellow fever vaccination. TCRdb re-analysed the 5' RACE reads in MiXCR, keeping a single row per CDR3 protein. The top ten clones hold under 40% of a sample with more than 95,000 distinct CDR3 sequences, approximately 8.4% of them seen once. This specimen consisted of CD8+ T cells sorted from PBMCs, obtained on the day of the yellow fever booster vaccination. The receptors shown here come from a man between 18 and 35 years old who received the YFV17D yellow fever vaccine.

V is TRBV12-3 or TRBV12-4 and J is TRBJ2-5; unclear D gene. This CDR3 is 14 amino acids long. Trimming took 2 bases from V and 1 from J, leaving 8 bases between them. CDR3 DNA sequence: TGTGCCAGCAGTTTAAACGGAATCCAAGAGACCCAGTACTTC. This gives the protein CASSLNGIQETQYF.

V and J are TRBV7-8 and TRBJ1-1; the match to TRBD1 covers 9 bases. This CDR3 comprises 19 residues. Trimming at V came to 3 bases and at J to 0 bases, leaving 14 bases not matched to a gene. CDR1 and CDR2 (germline): SGHVS, FQNEAQ. CDR3 sequence reads: CASSFQRPLGQGLNTEAFF. For the CDR3, the DNA is TGTGCCAGCAGCTTCCAGAGGCCCTTGGGACAGGGTTTGAACACTGAAGCTTTCTTT.

The chain joins TRBV12-3 or TRBV12-4 to TRBJ2-1, with D uncertain. This CDR3 is built from 17 residues. V gave up 2 bases and J gave up 4 bases, with 18 bases separating them. The CDR3 region is CASSLTAVGSPYNEQFF. The CDR3 bases are TGTGCCAGCAGTTTAACGGCAGTAGGTAGTCCTTACAATGAGCAGTTCTTC.

This clonotype was counted between two and nine times. This chain joins TRBV27 and TRBJ2-2; 10 nucleotides align to TRBD2. Germline CDR1 reads MNHEY; CDR2 reads SMNVEV (reference sequence). The ends lost 5 bases at V and 7 bases at J; junction bases unmatched: 10. This CDR3 contains 16 residues. CDR3 coding DNA: TGTGCCAGCAGTCCCTCAGCGGGGGGGCGTCACGGGGAGCTGTTTTTT. Amino acids: CASSPSAGGRHGELFF.

This clonotype was detected a few times. The chain combines TRBV13 with TRBJ1-1; D remains unclear. CDR3 length: 15 amino acids. Germline loops: CDR1 PRHDT, CDR2 FYEKMQ (reference sequence). V lost 5 bases and J lost 0, with 13 bases in between. The CDR3 nucleotides read TGTGCCAGCAGCCATTCGGAGGATTTGAACACTGAAGCTTTCTTT. Its translation: CASSHSEDLNTEAFF. The variable domain in full, completed from reference TRBV13 and TRBJ1-1, reads AAGVIQSPRHLIKEKRETATLKCYPIPRHDTVYWYQQGPGQDPQFLISFYEKMQSDKGSIPDRFSAQQFSDYHSELNMSSLELGDSALYFCASSHSEDLNTEAFFGQGTRLTVV.

The chain carries TRBV12-3 or TRBV12-4 and TRBJ1-5, with a tentative D call TRBD1 (6 bases). V dropped 6 bases and J dropped 7 bases, with 10 bases sitting between them. CDR3 size: 12 residues. CDR3 nucleotides: TGTGCCAGCAGACAGGGTTTCCAGCCCCAGCATTTT. The encoded protein is CASRQGFQPQHF.

This clonotype has a handful of counts. The chain carries TRBV5-1 and TRBJ1-6; 7 bases fit TRBD1. Germline trimming cut 4 bases from V and 0 bases from J; bases unmatched to any gene: 7. This CDR3 contains 17 residues. The germline CDR1 and CDR2 sequences are SGHRS and YFSETQ. CDR3 residues: CASSKGQANSYNSPLHF. CDR3 DNA: TGCGCCAGCAGCAAAGGACAGGCTAACTCCTATAATTCACCCCTCCACTTT.

The chain combines TRBV5-6 with TRBJ2-7; D is perhaps TRBD2 (7 bases). The CDR3 has 16 residues. From germline, CDR1 is SGHDT and CDR2 YYEEEE. V shed 0 bases and J shed 4 bases, with 17 bases lying between them. In DNA, the CDR3 is TGTGCCAGCAGCTTGGACGTCCTAGGGGGGGAGTACGAGCAGTACTTC. It translates to CASSLDVLGGEYEQYF. Full variable domain (rest looked up from reference TRBV5-6 and TRBJ2-7): DAGVTQSPTHLIKTRGQQVTLRCSPKSGHDTVSWYQQALGQGPQFIFQYYEEEERQRGNFPDRFSGHQFPNYSSELNVNALLLGDSALYLCASSLDVLGGEYEQYFGPGTRLTVT.

The CDR3 bases are TGTGCCAGCAGTTTGGGAAAAAACACTGAAGCTTTCTTT. As protein: CASSLGKNTEAFF. This chain uses TRBV27 with TRBJ1-1; D remains ambiguous. The CDR3 extends over 13 amino acids. Trimming cost V 3 bases and J 2 bases, with 7 bases left between them. Germline-derived CDR1 and CDR2 are MNHEY and SMNVEV (reference sequence).

This clonotype was seen more than once but under ten times. This rearrangement joins TRBV7-9 to TRBJ1-1; no clear D. The CDR3 is 14 amino acids. The V and J ends lost 3 bases and 4 bases respectively, with 12 bases between them. CDR1 and CDR2 from the germline V gene are SEHNR and FQNEAQ (reference sequence). The CDR3 protein is CASSFESGSTEAFF. In nucleotides, the CDR3 is TGTGCCAGCAGCTTTGAGTCGGGATCCACTGAAGCTTTCTTT. Filled out from reference TRBV7-9 and TRBJ1-1, the complete variable domain reads DTGVSQNPRHKITKRGQNVTFRCDPISEHNRLYWYRQTLGQGPEFLTYFQNEAQLEKSRLLSDRFSAERPKGSFSTLEIQRTEQGDSAMYLCASSFESGSTEAFFGQGTRLTVV.

This clonotype was counted a few times. The chain couples TRBV6-5 to TRBJ1-3; a weak D match, TRBD1 (6 bases). This CDR3 region has 15 residues. Trimming removed 5 bases at V and 2 bases at J, with 13 bases between. Germline loops: CDR1 MNHEY, CDR2 SVGAGI. CDR3 protein: CASSDLQGPGNTIYF. CDR3 nucleotides: TGTGCCAGCAGTGATCTACAGGGCCCTGGAAACACCATATATTTT.

This clonotype was recorded at least ten times. The chain has TRBV7-2 and TRBJ2-4, with D perhaps matching TRBD1 or TRBD2 (5 bases each). This CDR3 is built from 17 residues. Germline V CDR1 and CDR2: SGHTA, FQGNSA. V dropped 1 base and J dropped 2 bases, with 15 bases sitting between them. The chain's CDR3 is CASSLEFPGSTKNIQYF. As DNA, the CDR3 is TGTGCCAGCAGCTTAGAATTTCCAGGGAGTACCAAAAACATTCAGTACTTC.

The CDR3: CASSPRGNEQYF. CDR3 DNA: TGTGCCAGCAGCCCAAGGGGAAATGAGCAGTACTTC. J is TRBJ2-7 and V is TRBV12-3 or TRBV12-4; D might be TRBD1 (5 bases). V was clipped by 6 bases and J by 7 bases, with 13 bases between them. The CDR3 length is 12 residues.

For this clonotype: Possible read error: a much larger clone is one base away. The chain joins TRBV7-9 to TRBJ1-1, with D possibly matching TRBD1 (5 bases). V lost 5 bases, J lost 1 base, and 5 bases lay in between. In germline, CDR1 is SEHNR, CDR2 FQNEAQ (reference sequence). This CDR3 is 12 amino acids long. CDR3 protein: CASSTGNTEAFF. The DNA for the CDR3 is TGTGCCAGCAGCACAGGGAACACTGAAGCTTTCTTT. Drawing the rest from reference TRBV7-9 and TRBJ1-1, the complete variable domain is DTGVSQNPRHKITKRGQNVTFRCDPISEHNRLYWYRQTLGQGPEFLTYFQNEAQLEKSRLLSDRFSAERPKGSFSTLEIQRTEQGDSAMYLCASSTGNTEAFFGQGTRLTVV.

This clonotype was detected ten times or more. This chain connects TRBV4-2 to TRBJ2-2, with TRBD1 as a possible D gene (5 bases). Trimming removed 0 bases at V and 3 bases at J, with 5 bases between. Germline CDR1 and CDR2: LGHNA and YNFKEQ. The CDR3 sequence is 14 residues long. DNA for the CDR3: TGTGCCAGCAGCCAAGAAGGGGACACCGGGGAGCTGTTTTTT. It codes for CASSQEGDTGELFF.

There are a few counts of this clonotype. V and J are TRBV12-3 or TRBV12-4 and TRBJ1-5; the D is unclear. V was clipped by 7 bases and J by 2 bases, with 9 bases between them. The CDR3 is 13 amino acids. CDR3 protein: CASTPGGNQPQHF. In DNA form, the CDR3 reads TGTGCCAGCACCCCTGGGGGCAATCAGCCCCAGCATTTT.

This clonotype was seen ten or more times. The genes are TRBV11-2 and TRBJ2-5, with D possibly TRBD1 on 6 matching bases. V shed 1 base and J shed 5 bases, with 17 bases lying between them. This CDR3 comprises 16 residues. Germline V gene data show CDR1 as SGHAT and CDR2 as FQNNGV. In DNA form, the CDR3 reads TGTGCCAGCAGCTTAGGTCGAACAGGGCGCCGGGAGACCCAGTACTTC. It specifies CASSLGRTGRRETQYF.

The gene calls are TRBV7-2 and TRBJ1-6; D gene uncertain. V lost 1 base to trimming and J lost 9 bases, with 10 bases between them. The germline gives CDR1 SGHTA, CDR2 FQGNSA. The CDR3 is 14 amino acids. The CDR3 DNA reads as TGTGCCAGCAGCTTAGTCGGGTCGGGTTCACCCCTCCACTTT. This gives the protein CASSLVGSGSPLHF.

CDR3 bases: TGTGCCAGCAGTCCCCGCCGGGAGGAGAACACTGAAGCTTTCTTT. As protein: CASSPRREENTEAFF. The chain couples TRBV28 to TRBJ1-1; D unclear. Trimming took 5 bases from V and 1 from J, leaving 14 bases between them. The CDR3 contains 15 residues. Germline V CDR1 and CDR2: MDHEN, SYDVKM.

This clonotype came up many times. J is TRBJ1-6 and V is TRBV20-1; D remains ambiguous. V was pared by 6 bases and J by 12 bases, with 21 bases between. The length of the CDR3 is 14 residues. Germline assignment: CDR1 DFQATT and CDR2 SNEGSKA (reference sequence). The CDR3: CSAMDLGPLGPLHF. In DNA form, the CDR3 reads TGCAGTGCGATGGACCTCGGGCCGTTGGGACCCCTCCACTTT.

This clonotype was seen a few times. The chain recombines TRBV7-9 with TRBJ1-4; D call uncertain. CDR1 is SEHNR and CDR2 is FQNEAQ in the germline V gene (reference sequence). The CDR3 covers 14 residues. V gave up 8 bases and J gave up 8 bases, with 18 bases separating them. The DNA for the CDR3 is TGTGCCAGCGGTCCCAGGAGGGTTGGAGAAAAACTGTTTTTT. Translated, it gives CASGPRRVGEKLFF.

This clonotype was observed a handful of times. The chain carries TRBV6-4 and TRBJ2-7; D uncertain. CDR1 and CDR2 (germline): MRHNA, SNTAGT. This CDR3 has 14 amino acids. Trimming left V 3 bases short and J 4 bases short, with 13 bases between. The DNA for the CDR3 is TGTGCCAGCAGTGAGGAGCCCTGGGGATACGAGCAGTACTTC. This sequence encodes CASSEEPWGYEQYF.

This clonotype has more than one count but fewer than ten. The chain links TRBV11-2 to TRBJ2-1; no definite D call. The CDR3 extends over 15 amino acids. Germline V gene lookup returns CDR1 SGHAT and CDR2 FQNNGV. Trimming took off 4 bases at V and 0 bases at J, with 10 bases between the two ends. In DNA, the CDR3 is TGTGCCAGCAGCTATGACCTGAGCTCCTACAATGAGCAGTTCTTC. This sequence encodes CASSYDLSSYNEQFF.

This clonotype has only a few counts. The chain recombines TRBV12-3 or TRBV12-4 with TRBJ2-3; TRBD1 might be the D (5 bases). CDR3 length equals 17 residues. The V gene lost 2 bases and the J gene lost 2 bases, with 17 bases spanning the gap. The CDR3 DNA follows: TGTGCCAGCAGTTTAATGGGCAGGGCCGATATCACAGATACGCAGTATTTT. Its protein product is CASSLMGRADITDTQYF.

This chain connects TRBV13 to TRBJ1-2, with a tentative D call TRBD1 (5 bases). CDR1 and CDR2 (germline): PRHDT, FYEKMQ (reference sequence). This CDR3 has 15 amino acids. V was cut by 4 bases and J by 0 bases, with 12 bases left in between. CDR3 DNA sequence: TGTGCCAGCAGCTGGAGGGGCAGACCTAACTATGGCTACACCTTC. Protein sequence: CASSWRGRPNYGYTF.

This clonotype showed up just a few times. This chain connects TRBV5-6 to TRBJ1-5; D not resolved. In germline, CDR1 is SGHDT, CDR2 YYEEEE. V was clipped by 4 bases and J by 4 bases, with 6 bases between them. This CDR3 is 12 amino acids long. CDR3 nucleotides: TGTGCCAGCAGCGTGGGTAATCAGCCCCAGCATTTT. Protein sequence: CASSVGNQPQHF.

Many counts were recorded for this clonotype. As DNA, the CDR3 is TGCGCCAGCAGCTTGGGCGTGGCGGCTGGAACAGATACGCAGTATTTT. Protein product: CASSLGVAAGTDTQYF. J is TRBJ2-3 and V is TRBV5-1, with D unresolved. Germline CDR1 is SGHRS and CDR2 is YFSETQ. V lost 0 bases and J 3 bases, leaving 14 bases between the germline ends. CDR3 length: 16 amino acids.

V is TRBV25-1 and J is TRBJ2-1; D is unresolved. This CDR3 comprises 13 residues. Trimming took off 3 bases at V and 10 bases at J, with 13 bases between the two ends. Germline V CDR1 and CDR2: MGHDK, SYGVNS. CDR3 nucleotide sequence: TGTGCCAGCAGTGATGGCCCAGTCGGCGAGCAGTTCTTC. It yields the protein CASSDGPVGEQFF.

This clonotype was counted a few times. This chain connects TRBV29-1 to TRBJ2-3, with TRBD1 identical over 7 bases. The ends lost 7 bases at V and 2 bases at J; junction bases unmatched: 6. The CDR3 runs 13 residues. Per germline, CDR1 SQVTM and CDR2 ANQGSEA. In DNA form, the CDR3 reads TGCAGCGGAGGACAGGCGGTCACAGATACGCAGTATTTT. This translates into CSGGQAVTDTQYF.

The chain recombines TRBV19 with TRBJ1-5, with TRBD1 as a possible D gene (5 bases). The CDR3 covers 15 residues. Germline V lookup: CDR1 LNHDA, CDR2 SQIVND (reference sequence). The V and J ends lost 5 bases and 7 bases respectively, with 18 bases between them. The CDR3, as DNA: TGTGCCAGTAGTCCCGTGTCTAGGGGCCCCCAGCCCCAGCATTTT. This sequence encodes CASSPVSRGPQPQHF.

The chain has TRBV9 and TRBJ2-2, with D possibly being TRBD1 or TRBD2 (5 bases each). Trimming removed 0 bases from V and 8 bases from J, with 11 bases in between. The CDR3 loop spans 14 amino acids. Germline-derived CDR1 and CDR2 are SGDLS and YYNGEE. The CDR3 here is CASSVEVGGGELFF. The CDR3 DNA reads TGTGCCAGCAGCGTAGAGGTTGGGGGAGGGGAGCTGTTTTTT.

This clonotype was recorded many times. The CDR3 DNA reads TGCAGCGCAGGGGGGTTCGACTATGGCTACACCTTC. It is translated as CSAGGFDYGYTF. The chain couples TRBV29-1 to TRBJ1-2; TRBD1 aligns across 7 bases. The CDR3 is 12 residues long. With V trimmed by 7 bases and J by 3 bases, 5 bases remained unmatched. The germline CDR1 and CDR2 sequences are SQVTM and ANQGSEA.